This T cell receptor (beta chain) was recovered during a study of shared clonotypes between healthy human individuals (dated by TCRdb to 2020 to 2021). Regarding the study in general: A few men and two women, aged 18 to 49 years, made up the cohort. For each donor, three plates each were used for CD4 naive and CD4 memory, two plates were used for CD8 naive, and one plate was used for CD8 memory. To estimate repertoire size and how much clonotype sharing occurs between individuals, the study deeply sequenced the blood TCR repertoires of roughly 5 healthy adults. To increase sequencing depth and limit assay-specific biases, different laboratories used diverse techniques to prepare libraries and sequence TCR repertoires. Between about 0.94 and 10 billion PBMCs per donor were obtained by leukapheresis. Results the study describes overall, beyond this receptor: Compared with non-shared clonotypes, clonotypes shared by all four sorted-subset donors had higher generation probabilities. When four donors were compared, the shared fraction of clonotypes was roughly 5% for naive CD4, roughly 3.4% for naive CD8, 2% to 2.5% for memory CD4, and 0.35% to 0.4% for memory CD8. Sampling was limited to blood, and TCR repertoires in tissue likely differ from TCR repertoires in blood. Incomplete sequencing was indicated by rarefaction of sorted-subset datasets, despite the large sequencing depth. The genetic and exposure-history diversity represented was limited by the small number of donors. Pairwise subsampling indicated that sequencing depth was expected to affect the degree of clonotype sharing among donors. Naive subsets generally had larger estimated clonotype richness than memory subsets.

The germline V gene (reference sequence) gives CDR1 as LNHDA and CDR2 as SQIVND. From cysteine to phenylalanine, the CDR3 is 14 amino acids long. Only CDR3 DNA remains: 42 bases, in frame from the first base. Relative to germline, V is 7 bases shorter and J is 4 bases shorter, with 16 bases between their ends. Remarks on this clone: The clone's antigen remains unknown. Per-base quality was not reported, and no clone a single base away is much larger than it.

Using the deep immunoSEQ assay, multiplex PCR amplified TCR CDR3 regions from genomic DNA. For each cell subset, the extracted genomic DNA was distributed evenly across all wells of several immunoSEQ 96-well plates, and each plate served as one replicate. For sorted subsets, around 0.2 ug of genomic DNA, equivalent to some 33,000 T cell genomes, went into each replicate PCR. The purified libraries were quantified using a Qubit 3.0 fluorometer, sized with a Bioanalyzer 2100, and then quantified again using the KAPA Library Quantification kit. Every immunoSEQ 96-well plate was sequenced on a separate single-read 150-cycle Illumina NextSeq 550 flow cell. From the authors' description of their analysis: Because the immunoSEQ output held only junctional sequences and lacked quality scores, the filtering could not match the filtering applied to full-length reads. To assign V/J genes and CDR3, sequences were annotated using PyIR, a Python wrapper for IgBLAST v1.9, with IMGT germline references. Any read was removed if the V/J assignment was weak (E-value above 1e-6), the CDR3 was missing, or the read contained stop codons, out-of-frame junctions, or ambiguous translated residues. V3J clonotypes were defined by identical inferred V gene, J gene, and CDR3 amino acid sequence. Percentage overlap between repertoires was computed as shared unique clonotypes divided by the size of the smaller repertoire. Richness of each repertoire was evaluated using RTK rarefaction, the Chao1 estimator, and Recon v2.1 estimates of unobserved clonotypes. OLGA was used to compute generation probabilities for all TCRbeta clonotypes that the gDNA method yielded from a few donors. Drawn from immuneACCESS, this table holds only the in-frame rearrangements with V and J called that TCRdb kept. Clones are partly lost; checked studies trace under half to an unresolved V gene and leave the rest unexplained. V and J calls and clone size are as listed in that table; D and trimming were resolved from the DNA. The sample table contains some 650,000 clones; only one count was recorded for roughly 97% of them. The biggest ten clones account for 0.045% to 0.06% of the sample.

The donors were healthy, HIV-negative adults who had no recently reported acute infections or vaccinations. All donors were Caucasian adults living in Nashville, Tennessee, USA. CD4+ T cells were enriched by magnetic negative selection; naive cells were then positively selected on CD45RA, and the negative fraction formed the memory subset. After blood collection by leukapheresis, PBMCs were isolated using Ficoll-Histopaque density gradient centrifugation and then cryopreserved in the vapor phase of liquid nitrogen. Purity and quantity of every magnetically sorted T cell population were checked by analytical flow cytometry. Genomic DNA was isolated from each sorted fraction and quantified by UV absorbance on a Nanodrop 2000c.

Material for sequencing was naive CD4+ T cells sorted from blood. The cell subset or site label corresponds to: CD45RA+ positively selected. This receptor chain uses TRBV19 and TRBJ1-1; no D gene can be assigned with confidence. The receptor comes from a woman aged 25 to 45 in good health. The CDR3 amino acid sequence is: CASNSGRTGTEAFF. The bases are TGTGCCAGTAACAGCGGGCGAACGGGCACTGAAGCTTTCTTT.